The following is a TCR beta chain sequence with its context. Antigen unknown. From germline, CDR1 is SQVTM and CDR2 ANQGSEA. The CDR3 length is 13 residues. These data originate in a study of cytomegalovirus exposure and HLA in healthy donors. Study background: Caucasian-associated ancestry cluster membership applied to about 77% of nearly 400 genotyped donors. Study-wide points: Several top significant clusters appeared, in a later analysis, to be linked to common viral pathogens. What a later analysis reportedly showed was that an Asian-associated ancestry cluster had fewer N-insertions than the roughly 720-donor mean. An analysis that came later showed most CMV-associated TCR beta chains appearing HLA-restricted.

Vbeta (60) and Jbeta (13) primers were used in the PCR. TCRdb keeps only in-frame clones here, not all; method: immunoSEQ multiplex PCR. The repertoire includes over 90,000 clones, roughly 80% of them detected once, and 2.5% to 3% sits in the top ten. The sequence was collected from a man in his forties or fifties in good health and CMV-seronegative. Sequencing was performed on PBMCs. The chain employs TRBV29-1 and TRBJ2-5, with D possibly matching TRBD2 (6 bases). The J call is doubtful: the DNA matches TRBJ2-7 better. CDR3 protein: CSVEFGAGNEQYF. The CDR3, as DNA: TGCAGCGTTGAATTCGGGGCGGGGAACGAGCAGTACTTC.